This T cell receptor beta chain stems from a study of beta chain features in type 1 diabetes. Sequenced material consisted of expressed TCRB transcripts (all of the isolated RNA was reverse transcribed). Sequencing used immunoSEQ multiplex PCR; TCRdb keeps in-frame clones, though not all of them. Counted here are about 900,000 clones, roughly a sixth occurring once; the ten biggest clones make up roughly 0.025%. Purity above 95% was achieved in all sorted populations. V was clipped by 10 bases and J by 3 bases, with 19 bases between them. This CDR3 spans 15 amino acids. The germline V gene has CDR1 ENHRY and CDR2 SYGVKD.

The sequenced material came from naive CD4+ T cells from blood. The chain combines TRBV10-3 with TRBJ2-1; TRBD2 is a possible D gene (6 bases). The sequence derives from a woman aged 18-29 years in good health. CDR3 region: CASRHSGLIYNEQFF. The DNA for the CDR3 is TGTGCCAGCAGACACAGCGGACTAATCTACAATGAGCAGTTCTTC.